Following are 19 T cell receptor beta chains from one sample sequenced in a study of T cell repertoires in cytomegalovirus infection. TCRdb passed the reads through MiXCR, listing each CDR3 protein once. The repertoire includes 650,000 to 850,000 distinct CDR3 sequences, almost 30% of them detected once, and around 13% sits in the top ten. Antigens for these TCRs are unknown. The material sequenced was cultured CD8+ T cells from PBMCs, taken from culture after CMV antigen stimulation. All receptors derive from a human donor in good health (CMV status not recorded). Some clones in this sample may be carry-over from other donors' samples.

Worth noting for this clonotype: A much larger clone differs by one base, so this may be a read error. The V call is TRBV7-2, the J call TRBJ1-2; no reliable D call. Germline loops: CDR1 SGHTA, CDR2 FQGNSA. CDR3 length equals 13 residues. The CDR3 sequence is CASSLGINYGYAF. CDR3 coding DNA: TGTGCCAGCAGCTTAGGGATTAACTATGGCTACGCCTTC.

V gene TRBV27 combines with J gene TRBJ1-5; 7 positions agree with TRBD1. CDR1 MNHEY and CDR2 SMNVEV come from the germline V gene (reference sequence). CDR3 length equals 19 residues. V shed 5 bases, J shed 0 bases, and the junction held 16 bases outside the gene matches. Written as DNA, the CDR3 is TGTGCCAGCAGTCGTATGACAGGGCGGCGGGGGTATAGCAATCAGCCCCAGCATTTT. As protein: CASSRMTGRRGYSNQPQHF.

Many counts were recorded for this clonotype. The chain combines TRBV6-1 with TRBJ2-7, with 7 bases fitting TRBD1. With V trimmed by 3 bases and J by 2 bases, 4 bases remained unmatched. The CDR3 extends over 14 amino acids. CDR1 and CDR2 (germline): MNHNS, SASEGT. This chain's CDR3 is CASSEFGQAYEQYF. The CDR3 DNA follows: TGTGCCAGCAGTGAGTTCGGACAGGCCTACGAGCAGTACTTC.

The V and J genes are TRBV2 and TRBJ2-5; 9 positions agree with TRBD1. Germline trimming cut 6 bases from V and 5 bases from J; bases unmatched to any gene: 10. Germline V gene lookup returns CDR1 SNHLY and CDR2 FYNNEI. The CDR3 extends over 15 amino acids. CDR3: CASRTTGGGRETQYF. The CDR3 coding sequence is TGTGCCAGCAGGACAACAGGGGGCGGACGTGAGACCCAGTACTTC.

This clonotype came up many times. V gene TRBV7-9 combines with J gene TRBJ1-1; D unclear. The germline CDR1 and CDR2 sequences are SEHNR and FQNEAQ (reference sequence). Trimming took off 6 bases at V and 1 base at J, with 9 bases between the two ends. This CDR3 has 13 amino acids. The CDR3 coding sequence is TGTGCCAGCAGAAGACCAGGGAACACTGAAGCTTTCTTT. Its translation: CASRRPGNTEAFF.

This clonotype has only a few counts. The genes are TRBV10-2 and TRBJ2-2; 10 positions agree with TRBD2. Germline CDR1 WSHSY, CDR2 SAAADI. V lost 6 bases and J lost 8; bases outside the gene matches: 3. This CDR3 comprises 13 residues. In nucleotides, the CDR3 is TGCGCCAGCAGCCCGGGACTAGCGGGGGAGCTGTTTTTT. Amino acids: CASSPGLAGELFF.

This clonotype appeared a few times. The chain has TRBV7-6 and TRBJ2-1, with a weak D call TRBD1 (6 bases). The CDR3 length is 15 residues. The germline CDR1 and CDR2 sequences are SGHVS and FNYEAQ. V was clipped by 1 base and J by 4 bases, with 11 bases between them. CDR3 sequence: CASSLGGHPYNEQFF. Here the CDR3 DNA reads TGTGCCAGCAGCTTAGGGGGACACCCTTACAATGAGCAGTTCTTC.

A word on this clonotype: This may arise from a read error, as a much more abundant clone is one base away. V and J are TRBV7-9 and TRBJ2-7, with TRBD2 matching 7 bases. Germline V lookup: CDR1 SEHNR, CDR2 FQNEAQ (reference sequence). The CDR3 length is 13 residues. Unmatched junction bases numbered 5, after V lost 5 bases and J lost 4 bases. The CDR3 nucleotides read TGTGCCAGCAGCGTAGACGGGGGGTACGAGCAGTACGTC. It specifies CASSVDGGYEQYV.

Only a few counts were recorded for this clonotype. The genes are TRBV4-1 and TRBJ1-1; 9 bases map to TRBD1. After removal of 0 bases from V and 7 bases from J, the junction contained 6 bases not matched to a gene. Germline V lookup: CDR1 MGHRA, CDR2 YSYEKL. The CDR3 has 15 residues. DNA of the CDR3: TGCGCCAGCAGCCAAGAAGAGTCGGGACAGGGTGAAGCTTTCTTT. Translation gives CASSQEESGQGEAFF.

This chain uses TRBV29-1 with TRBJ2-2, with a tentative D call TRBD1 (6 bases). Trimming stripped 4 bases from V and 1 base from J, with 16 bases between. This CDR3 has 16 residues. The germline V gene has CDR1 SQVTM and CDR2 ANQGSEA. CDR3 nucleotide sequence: TGCAGCGTTGTTGGGGGCGTCCGGGGGAACACCGGGGAGCTGTTTTTT. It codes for CSVVGGVRGNTGELFF.

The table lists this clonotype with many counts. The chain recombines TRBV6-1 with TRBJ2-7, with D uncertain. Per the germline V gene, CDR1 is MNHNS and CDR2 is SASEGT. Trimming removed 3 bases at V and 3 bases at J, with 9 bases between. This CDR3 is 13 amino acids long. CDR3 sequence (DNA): TGTGCCAGCAGTGAGCGTGGGCTCTACGAGCAGTACGTC. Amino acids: CASSERGLYEQYV.

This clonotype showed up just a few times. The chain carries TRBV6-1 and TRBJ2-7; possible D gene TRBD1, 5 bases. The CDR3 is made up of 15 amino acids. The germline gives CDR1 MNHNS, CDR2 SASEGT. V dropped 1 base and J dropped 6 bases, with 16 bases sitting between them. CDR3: CASSEEYLGVIEQYF. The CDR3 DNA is TGTGCCAGCAGTGAAGAGTATTTAGGGGTGATCGAGCAGTACTTC.

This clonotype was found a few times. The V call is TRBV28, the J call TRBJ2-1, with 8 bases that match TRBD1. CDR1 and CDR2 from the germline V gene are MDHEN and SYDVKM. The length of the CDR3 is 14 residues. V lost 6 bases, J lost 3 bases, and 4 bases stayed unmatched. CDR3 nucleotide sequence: TGTGCCAGCAGGATGACAGGGGACTACAATGAGCAGTTCTTC. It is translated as CASRMTGDYNEQFF.

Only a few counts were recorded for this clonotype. CDR3 loop: CSAGPAGNQPQHF. CDR3 in DNA: TGCAGTGCTGGCCCGGCAGGCAATCAGCCCCAGCATTTT. This rearrangement joins TRBV20-1 to TRBJ1-5; D is unresolved. Trimming shortened V by 5 bases and J by 2 bases, and 10 bases separated the two germline ends. This CDR3 is 13 amino acids long. CDR1 is DFQATT and CDR2 is SNEGSKA in the germline V gene (reference sequence).

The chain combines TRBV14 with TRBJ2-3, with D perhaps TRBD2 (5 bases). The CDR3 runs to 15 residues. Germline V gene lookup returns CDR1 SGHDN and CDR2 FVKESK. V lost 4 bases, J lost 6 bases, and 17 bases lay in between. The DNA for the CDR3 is TGTGCCAGCAGCCGCGACTACCCCAGTGCGGATACGCAGTATTTT. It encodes CASSRDYPSADTQYF.

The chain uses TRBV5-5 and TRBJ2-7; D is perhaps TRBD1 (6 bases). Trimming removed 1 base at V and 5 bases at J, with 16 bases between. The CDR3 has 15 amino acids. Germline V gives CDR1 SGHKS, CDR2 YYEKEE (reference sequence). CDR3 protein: CASSLLSGVTNEQYF. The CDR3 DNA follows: TGTGCCAGCAGCTTGTTGTCAGGGGTAACGAACGAGCAGTACTTC.

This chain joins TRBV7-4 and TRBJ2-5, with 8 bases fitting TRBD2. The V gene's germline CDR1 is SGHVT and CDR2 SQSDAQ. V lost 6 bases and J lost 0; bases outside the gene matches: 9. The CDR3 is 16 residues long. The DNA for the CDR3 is TGTGCCAGCAGATTAAGACTAGCGTCGTACCAAGAGACCCAGTACTTC. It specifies CASRLRLASYQETQYF.

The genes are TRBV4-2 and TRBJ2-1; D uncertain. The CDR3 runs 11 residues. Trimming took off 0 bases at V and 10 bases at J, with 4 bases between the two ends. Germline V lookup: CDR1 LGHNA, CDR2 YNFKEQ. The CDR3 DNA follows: TGTGCCAGCAGCCAAGATGACGAGCAGTTCTTC. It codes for CASSQDDEQFF.

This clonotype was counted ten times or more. Here the CDR3 DNA reads TGTGCCAGCAGCCGAGGGTTTCCTGGAAACACCATATATTTT. Translation: CASSRGFPGNTIYF. The chain uses TRBV11-1 and TRBJ1-3; D is undetermined. Per the germline V gene, CDR1 is SGHAT and CDR2 is FQDESV (reference sequence). V lost 5 bases to trimming and J lost 2 bases, with 10 bases between them. The CDR3 loop spans 14 amino acids.